These 15 T cell receptor beta chains came from one sample sequenced in a study of shared clonotypes between healthy human individuals. Profiled with immunoSEQ multiplex PCR; TCRdb holds only in-frame clones, not every one. The sample includes about 1 million clones, about 75% of them seen just once. The specimen sequenced was memory CD4+ T cells sorted from blood. Subset indicated: CD45RA-negative fraction. The origin of the receptors is a man younger than 30 in good health.

The rearrangement links TRBV18 to TRBJ1-1; D not certain. Trimming left V 6 bases short and J 3 bases short, with 20 bases between. The germline V gene encodes CDR1 KGHSH and CDR2 LQKENI. This CDR3 has 16 residues. CDR3 nucleotides: TGTGCCAGCTCGCTCGCCACCCGGGGTGAGGACACTGAAGCTTTCTTT. This encodes CASSLATRGEDTEAFF.

The chain uses TRBV4-3 and TRBJ2-7; 8 bases map to TRBD2. V gave up 1 base and J gave up 5 bases; unmatched junction bases: 4. Germline-derived CDR1 and CDR2 are LGHNA and YSLEER. The CDR3 loop spans 14 amino acids. CDR3 amino acids: CASSQVSGSHEQYF. As DNA, the CDR3 is TGCGCCAGCAGCCAAGTCAGCGGGAGCCACGAGCAGTACTTC.

Only one count was recorded for this clone. This chain connects TRBV4-1 to TRBJ2-5; D possibly corresponds to TRBD1 (5 bases). This CDR3 has 15 residues. V was cut by 0 bases and J by 2 bases, with 10 bases left in between. Per the germline V gene, CDR1 is MGHRA and CDR2 is YSYEKL. The DNA for the CDR3 is TGCGCCAGCAGCCAAGATAAGGGGAAACAAGAGACCCAGTACTTC. Translating gives CASSQDKGKQETQYF.

Turning to this clone: Other nucleotide sequences from this sample produce the same CDR3. The chain is built from TRBV6-6 and TRBJ2-7, with a tentative D call TRBD1 (6 bases). Trimming took 2 bases from V and 4 from J, leaving 9 bases between them. Germline assignment: CDR1 MNHNY and CDR2 SVGAGI (reference sequence). The CDR3 is made up of 13 amino acids. CDR3 DNA: TGTGCCAGCAGTTACCGGGACAATTACGAGCAGTACTTC. This translates into CASSYRDNYEQYF.

To note about this clone: This same CDR3 is encoded by further DNA sequences in the sample. This chain joins TRBV18 and TRBJ2-5; D is unclear. The germline V gene has CDR1 KGHSH and CDR2 LQKENI. V was clipped by 0 bases and J by 4 bases, with 9 bases between them. This CDR3 has 14 amino acids. This CDR3 reads CASSPPPGGETQYF. The CDR3 DNA is TGTGCCAGCTCACCACCCCCTGGTGGAGAGACCCAGTACTTC.

The V gene is TRBV7-7, the J gene TRBJ2-3; 8 bases fit TRBD1. CDR3 length: 13 residues. CDR1 is SSHAT, CDR2 FNYEAQ, per germline (reference sequence). CDR3 coding DNA: TGTGCTAGCTCCCGGGGACAGGCAGATACGCAGTATTTT. This sequence encodes CASSRGQADTQYF.

This clone was observed a single time. The genes are TRBV7-8 and TRBJ1-1, with D unclear. This CDR3 region has 11 residues. Germline V gives CDR1 SGHVS, CDR2 FQNEAQ. V was pared by 3 bases and J by 4 bases, with 3 bases between. The CDR3 loop is CASSLSTEAFF. As DNA, the CDR3 is TGTGCCAGCAGCTTGAGCACTGAAGCTTTCTTT.

The gene calls are TRBV5-4 and TRBJ2-7, with 8 bases lining up with TRBD1. The germline gives CDR1 SGHNT, CDR2 YYREEE (reference sequence). V lost 4 bases and J lost 3; bases outside the gene matches: 6. The CDR3 runs to 14 residues. CDR3 coding DNA: TGTGCCAGCAGCGTGCAGGGGGCGGTCTACGAGCAGTACTTC. Protein product: CASSVQGAVYEQYF.

This chain joins TRBV7-9 and TRBJ2-1, with D tentatively TRBD2 (6 bases). V was shortened by 5 bases and J by 4 bases, with 15 bases between the two germline ends. Per the germline V gene, CDR1 is SEHNR and CDR2 is FQNEAQ (reference sequence). This CDR3 is built from 15 residues. As DNA, the CDR3 is TGTGCCAGCAGCCTGCGGGGAATCCAGTACAATGAGCAGTTCTTC. Its protein product is CASSLRGIQYNEQFF.

As to this clone: This sample includes further DNA sequences coding for the same CDR3. The J gene is TRBJ1-1, the V gene TRBV10-3; D uncertain. V lost 2 bases to trimming and J lost 0 bases, with 4 bases between them. The CDR3 totals 13 residues. The germline CDR1 and CDR2 sequences are ENHRY and SYGVKD. CDR3 amino acids: CAISEGVNTEAFF. CDR3 sequence (DNA): TGTGCCATCAGTGAGGGAGTGAACACTGAAGCTTTCTTT.

V and J are TRBV7-2 and TRBJ2-3, with TRBD2 matching over 11 bases. From germline, CDR1 is SGHTA and CDR2 FQGNSA. The CDR3 length is 16 residues. The V segment lost 2 bases and the J segment 1 base; nucleotides outside the gene matches: 2. Here the CDR3 DNA reads TGTGCCAGCAGCTTAACTAGCGGGAGTCGCACAGATACGCAGTATTTT. The encoded protein is CASSLTSGSRTDTQYF.

The J gene is TRBJ2-1, the V gene TRBV5-6, with 11 bases fitting TRBD1. The CDR3 covers 17 residues. Germline assignment: CDR1 SGHDT and CDR2 YYEEEE. The trim removed 4 bases at V and 6 bases at J, leaving 12 bases unmatched. The CDR3 sequence: CASSPGGKDRGLNEQFF. CDR3 sequence (DNA): TGTGCCAGCAGCCCCGGGGGAAAGGACAGGGGGCTCAATGAGCAGTTCTTC.

The rearrangement joins TRBV6-1 to TRBJ2-7, with D unclear. Germline-derived CDR1 and CDR2 are MNHNS and SASEGT. The CDR3 sequence is 13 residues long. V lost 11 bases, J lost 7 bases, and 21 bases lay in between. The CDR3, as DNA: TGTGCCTCTCAGGTAGGCAGGATAGGGGAGCAGTACTTC. Translated, it gives CASQVGRIGEQYF.

This clone was detected only a few times. This sequence joins TRBV5-1 and TRBJ1-4; possible D gene TRBD1, 5 bases. Trimming cost V 3 bases and J 5 bases, with 8 bases left between them. CDR1 is SGHRS, CDR2 YFSETQ, per germline. This CDR3 spans 13 amino acids. CDR3: CASSSRQNEKLFF. CDR3 DNA: TGCGCCAGCAGCTCTCGACAGAATGAAAAACTGTTTTTT.

The CDR3 sequence is CASSEGDSRKTQYF. As DNA, the CDR3 is TGTGCCAGCAGTGAGGGGGACAGCAGGAAGACCCAGTACTTC. The chain couples TRBV6-1 to TRBJ2-5, with TRBD1 matching over 7 bases. Germline V gene sequence: CDR1 MNHNS, CDR2 SASEGT. The V gene end was trimmed by 3 bases and the J gene end by 6 bases; junction bases not matched to a gene: 7. The CDR3 covers 14 residues.